The 24 T cell receptor beta chains reported below all come from one sample, sequenced in a study of blood T cell repertoires in COVID-19. The assay was immunoSEQ multiplex PCR, and TCRdb's table has in-frame clones only and misses some. In the table there are 250,000 to 300,000 clones, roughly 90% of which are singletons. The specimen was peripheral blood. The receptors were sampled from an older woman with COVID-19, enrolled during active disease.

This clone was seen a handful of times. CDR3 region: CASTPQGAGGETQYF. CDR3 DNA: TGTGCCAGCACCCCCCAAGGAGCGGGGGGAGAGACCCAGTACTTC. The V call is TRBV5-6, the J call TRBJ2-5, with 9 bases lining up with TRBD2. Trimming cost V 6 bases and J 4 bases; bases outside gene matches: 10. Germline loops: CDR1 SGHDT, CDR2 YYEEEE. The CDR3 totals 15 residues.

The chain uses TRBV6-1 and TRBJ2-3; 7 bases map to TRBD1. V lost 4 bases and J lost 3; bases outside the gene matches: 13. Germline CDR1 reads MNHNS; CDR2 reads SASEGT. The CDR3 consists of 17 residues. The CDR3 loop reads CASSVNRGVRSTDTQYF. CDR3 coding DNA: TGTGCCAGCAGTGTGAACAGGGGAGTTAGATCGACAGATACGCAGTATTTT.

The J gene is TRBJ2-2, the V gene TRBV5-5; D is undetermined. V lost 0 bases, J lost 2 bases, and 8 bases lay in between. The CDR3 length is 15 residues. Germline V lookup: CDR1 SGHKS, CDR2 YYEKEE (reference sequence). CDR3 residues: CASSLGWPNTGELFF. DNA for the CDR3: TGTGCCAGCAGCTTGGGATGGCCTAACACCGGGGAGCTGTTTTTT.

The chain is built from TRBV2 and TRBJ1-5; D is unclear. Trimming cost V 5 bases and J 2 bases, with 10 bases left between them. Germline assignment: CDR1 SNHLY and CDR2 FYNNEI. This CDR3 region has 14 residues. The CDR3 protein is CASSPDTRNQPQHF. The CDR3, as DNA: TGTGCCAGCAGTCCCGACACTCGCAATCAGCCCCAGCATTTT.

The V call is TRBV2, the J call TRBJ1-1; D possibly corresponds to TRBD1 (6 bases). The CDR3 loop spans 14 amino acids. V was pared by 6 bases and J by 9 bases, with 20 bases between. Per the germline V gene, CDR1 is SNHLY and CDR2 is FYNNEI. The chain's CDR3 is CASRDRTPFVKAFF. DNA of the CDR3: TGTGCCAGCAGAGACAGGACCCCCTTTGTTAAAGCTTTCTTT. The variable domain in full, completed from reference TRBV2 and TRBJ1-1, reads EPEVTQTPSHQVTQMGQEVILRCVPISNHLYFYWYRQILGQKVEFLVSFYNNEISEKSEIFDDQFSVERPDGSNFTLKIRSTKLEDSAMYFCASRDRTPFVKAFFGQGTRLTVV.

V usage is TRBV6-1 and J usage is TRBJ2-7; 9 positions agree with TRBD2. Unmatched junction bases numbered 16, after V lost 3 bases and J lost 7 bases. Germline CDR1 MNHNS, CDR2 SASEGT. This CDR3 is 17 amino acids long. CDR3 bases: TGTGCCAGCAGTGAGGAAAACGCAGCGGGGGGAGCGGAAGAGCAGTACTTC. It codes for CASSEENAAGGAEEQYF.

The chain combines TRBV12-3 or TRBV12-4 with TRBJ1-1, with D unresolved. Trimming removed 3 bases at V and 3 bases at J, with 5 bases between. The CDR3 runs 12 residues. The CDR3 nucleotides are TGTGCCAGCAGTTTGGACTACACTGAAGCTTTCTTT. Encoded protein: CASSLDYTEAFF.

The chain carries TRBV15 and TRBJ2-7, with 9 bases aligning to TRBD1. Germline CDR1 reads LNHNV; CDR2 reads YYDKDF (reference sequence). Unmatched junction bases numbered 9, after V lost 3 bases and J lost 6 bases. The CDR3 runs 15 residues. The CDR3 protein is CATSSYPGQGVEQYF. CDR3 coding DNA: TGTGCCACCAGCAGCTACCCGGGACAGGGCGTCGAGCAGTACTTC.

The CDR3 DNA reads TGTGCCAGCAGTTCTGGGACAGGGCCTTACAATGAGCAGTTCTTC. It encodes CASSSGTGPYNEQFF. V gene TRBV6-2 or TRBV6-3 combines with J gene TRBJ2-1; 9 nucleotides match TRBD1. With V trimmed by 4 bases and J by 4 bases, 5 bases remained unmatched. This CDR3 is built from 15 residues. Germline V lookup: CDR1 MNHEY, CDR2 SVGEGT.

This clone was counted between two and nine times. The chain joins TRBV18 to TRBJ2-1, with 8 bases lining up with TRBD1. V shed 0 bases and J 5 bases; nucleotides not matched to a gene: 6. The CDR3 is made up of 16 amino acids. Germline CDR1 reads KGHSH; CDR2 reads LQKENI. CDR3 DNA sequence: TGTGCCAGCTCACCACCAAGCAGGGGGCGTCACAATGAGCAGTTCTTC. Residues: CASSPPSRGRHNEQFF.

The chain recombines TRBV6-1 with TRBJ1-2; possible D gene TRBD1, 5 bases. Trimming removed 4 bases at V and 1 base at J, with 16 bases between. The CDR3 totals 16 residues. Looked up from germline, CDR1 is MNHNS and CDR2 is SASEGT. The CDR3 DNA sequence: TGTGCCAGCAGTGCAACCCATTCGACAGATAACTATGGCTACACCTTC. Protein: CASSATHSTDNYGYTF.

This clone showed up just a few times. The gene calls are TRBV12-3 or TRBV12-4 and TRBJ1-3; D perhaps matches TRBD1 (5 bases). The CDR3 is made up of 11 amino acids. V lost 7 bases and J lost 7, with 8 bases in between. The CDR3 nucleotides read TGTGCCAGCACCGGGGGGAACACCATATATTTT. Amino acid sequence: CASTGGNTIYF.

In DNA form, the CDR3 reads TGCGCCAGCAGCCAAGAAGCGGGTTCCTCCTATAATTCACCCCTCCACTTT. Amino acid sequence: CASSQEAGSSYNSPLHF. The chain employs TRBV4-3 and TRBJ1-6; D not certain. Deletions cut 0 bases from V and 0 bases from J, with 9 bases between. CDR1 and CDR2 from the germline V gene are LGHNA and YSLEER. This CDR3 is 17 amino acids long.

This chain connects TRBV7-2 to TRBJ1-1, with D possibly matching TRBD1 (6 bases). The CDR3 is made up of 15 amino acids. Germline V lookup: CDR1 SGHTA, CDR2 FQGNSA. The V and J ends lost 5 bases and 4 bases respectively, with 17 bases between them. The CDR3 bases are TGTGCCAGCAGCGCAAACAGGGCCCAGGGCACTGAAGCTTTCTTT. Residues: CASSANRAQGTEAFF.

The chain combines TRBV5-8 with TRBJ2-7; D is uncertain. V shed 0 bases and J shed 7 bases, with 14 bases lying between them. CDR1 is SGHTS and CDR2 is YDEGEE in the germline V gene. The CDR3 is 14 amino acids. The CDR3 sequence: CASSLGPLKQEQYF. CDR3 DNA sequence: TGTGCCAGCAGCTTGGGTCCCCTAAAGCAAGAGCAGTACTTC.

The chain has TRBV7-2 and TRBJ2-2; no firm D call. Trimming removed 1 base at V and 7 bases at J, with 13 bases between. The CDR3 totals 15 residues. From germline, CDR1 is SGHTA and CDR2 FQGNSA. CDR3 residues: CASSLETLVGGELFF. DNA for the CDR3: TGTGCCAGCAGCTTAGAAACCCTAGTGGGCGGGGAGCTGTTTTTT.

The chain couples TRBV15 to TRBJ1-3, with D tentatively TRBD1 (6 bases). The CDR3 covers 16 residues. Germline CDR1 LNHNV, CDR2 YYDKDF (reference sequence). Trimming stripped 2 bases from V and 1 base from J, with 12 bases between. The CDR3 loop reads CATSRSDTGSGNTIYF. The CDR3 DNA follows: TGTGCCACCAGCAGATCGGATACAGGGTCTGGAAACACCATATATTTT.

The chain has TRBV27 and TRBJ2-5; 11 positions agree with TRBD2. The CDR3 runs 17 residues. With 1 base clipped from V and 2 bases from J, the junction kept 6 bases outside the gene matches. Germline values: CDR1 MNHEY, CDR2 SMNVEV (reference sequence). The CDR3 region has the DNA TGTGCCAGCAGTTTATATAGCGGGGGGGCATGGCAAGAGACCCAGTACTTC. Its protein product is CASSLYSGGAWQETQYF.

The chain combines TRBV3-1 (or the pseudogene TRBV3-2) with TRBJ2-1; TRBD1 agrees at 7 bases. With V trimmed by 3 bases and J by 0 bases, 2 bases remained unmatched. CDR3 length equals 15 residues. Germline V gives CDR1 LGHDT, CDR2 YNNKEL (reference sequence). The CDR3 here is CASSQGTVSYNEQFF. CDR3 DNA sequence: TGTGCCAGCAGCCAGGGGACAGTCTCCTACAATGAGCAGTTCTTC.

The rearrangement links TRBV29-1 to TRBJ1-4, with 10 bases identical to TRBD1. Germline loops: CDR1 SQVTM, CDR2 ANQGSEA. This CDR3 has 13 amino acids. Unmatched junction bases numbered 3, after V lost 6 bases and J lost 5 bases. CDR3 nucleotide sequence: TGCAGCGTAGGACAGGGGGTGAATGAAAAACTGTTTTTT. Its translation is CSVGQGVNEKLFF.

The chain uses TRBV3-1 (or the pseudogene TRBV3-2) and TRBJ1-6; 7 nucleotides align to TRBD1. V was pared by 1 base and J by 0 bases, with 3 bases of the junction left unmatched. The CDR3 is 17 residues long. Germline CDR1 reads LGHDT; CDR2 reads YNNKEL (reference sequence). CDR3 nucleotide sequence: TGTGCCAGCAGCCAAGTGGACAGGCCCTCCTATAATTCACCCCTCCACTTT. Its protein is CASSQVDRPSYNSPLHF.

V usage is TRBV6-6 and J usage is TRBJ1-5, with D perhaps matching TRBD1 (5 bases). CDR1 MNHNY and CDR2 SVGAGI come from the germline V gene (reference sequence). V lost 6 bases and J 5 bases, leaving 14 bases between the germline ends. The CDR3 totals 14 residues. As DNA, the CDR3 is TGTGCCAGCAGCCAGGGCTCGTCCTATCAGCCCCAGCATTTT. Protein product: CASSQGSSYQPQHF.

The chain joins TRBV7-3 to TRBJ1-1; no definite D call. Trimming removed 4 bases from V and 3 bases from J, with 18 bases in between. This CDR3 comprises 16 residues. From germline, CDR1 is SGHTA and CDR2 FQGTGA. CDR3 region: CASSSNPRGAYTEAFF. The CDR3 DNA reads as TGTGCCAGCAGCTCTAACCCTCGCGGTGCTTACACTGAAGCTTTCTTT.

This clone was seen a single time. This sequence joins TRBV18 and TRBJ1-1; a weak D match, TRBD1 (5 bases). With 3 bases removed from V and 0 bases from J, the gap between germline ends came to 11 bases. The CDR3 has 15 residues. The V gene's germline CDR1 is KGHSH and CDR2 LQKENI. The CDR3 sequence: CASSPGHSMNTEAFF. In DNA, the CDR3 is TGTGCCAGCTCACCGGGGCACAGCATGAACACTGAAGCTTTCTTT.